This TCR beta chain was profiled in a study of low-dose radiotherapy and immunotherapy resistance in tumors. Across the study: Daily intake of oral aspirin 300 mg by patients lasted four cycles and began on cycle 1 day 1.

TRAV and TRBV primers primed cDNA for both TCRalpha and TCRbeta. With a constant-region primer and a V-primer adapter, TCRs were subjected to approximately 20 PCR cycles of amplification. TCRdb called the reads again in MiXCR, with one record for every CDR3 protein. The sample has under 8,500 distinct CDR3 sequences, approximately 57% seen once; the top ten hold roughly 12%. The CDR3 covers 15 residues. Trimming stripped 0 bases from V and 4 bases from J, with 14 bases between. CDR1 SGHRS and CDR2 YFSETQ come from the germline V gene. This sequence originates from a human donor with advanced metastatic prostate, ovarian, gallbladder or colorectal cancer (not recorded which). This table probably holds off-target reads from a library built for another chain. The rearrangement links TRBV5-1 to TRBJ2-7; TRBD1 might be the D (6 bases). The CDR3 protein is CASSLGQGLTYEQYF. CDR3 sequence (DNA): TGCGCCAGCAGCTTGGGGCAGGGGTTAACGTACGAGCAGTACTTC.